Here is one T cell receptor beta chain with its context. This clonotype came up a few times. It has no known antigen specificity. Base qualities are not provided; no much larger clone lies one nucleotide away. For CDR1 and CDR2, the germline V gene lists MDHEN and SYDVKM. Measured from the cysteine to the phenylalanine, the CDR3 is 14 residues long. Only the CDR3 DNA stays, 42 bases, in frame from base 1. Trimmed from V: 5 bases; trimmed from J: 7 bases; junction bases lacking a gene match: 10. These data originate in a study of blood T cells in healthy people across ages (dated by TCRdb to 2013 to 2016). About the investigation overall: In model experiments, roughly one uniquely barcoded TCR beta cDNA molecule per two T cells was captured by template switching. To avoid experimental bias, donors of different ages were spread randomly across the sequencing lanes. The donors were split into four age groups: young (average 16 years), middle-aged (about 40), aged (more than 60) and long-lived (roughly 88). Using the same blood draw, the study looked at two additional independent replicas of 1 million unique cDNA reads for two donors, one aged 18 to 30 and the other aged 80 or older. To track age-related changes in TCR beta repertoire diversity, the study relied on deep sequencing normalized with unique cDNA molecular identifiers.

The approximately 41 donors, aged about 6 to 95 years, were systemically healthy Caucasian individuals from Russia. Approximately 11 milliliters of peripheral blood were drawn from each donor into EDTA-treated Vacutainer tubes. Ficoll-Paque density-gradient centrifugation was used to isolate PBMCs, with at least 6.5 million obtained per sample. Trizol reagent was used to extract total RNA from PBMCs, with at least 5.5 micrograms per sample. The percentages of naive CD45RAhigh/CD27high T cells were determined by flow cytometry on a PBMC aliquot from every donor. The method was 5' RACE. The reads were generated on an Illumina HiSeq 2500. A second PCR of roughly 6 to 11 cycles was run with a J-beta primer mix and a sample-barcoded 5' primer. Each TCR beta cDNA molecule received a unique molecular identifier from a template-switch 5' adaptor carrying 12 random nucleotides. Each sample yielded at least 2.5 million CDR3-containing paired-end reads. The Mint cDNA synthesis kit, primed by a TRBC-specific oligonucleotide, was used to synthesize first-strand cDNA from all RNA. Following uracil-DNA glycosylase treatment, a first 18-cycle PCR with universal primers M1SS and BC2_uni_R was performed on all cDNA. The study's processing was this. For normalization, 1 million high-quality reads, each with a distinct molecular identifier, were randomly selected from each sample. Reads with shared molecular identifiers were discarded instead of being binned into consensus sequences. MiTCR, set to a Q25 quality threshold and the strictest error-elimination algorithm, was used for CDR3 identification, clonotype clustering and error correction. Lower-bound total TCR beta diversity was estimated with a nonparametric unseen species model using Euler transformation. The public reads were run again by TCRdb, first through fastp at Q25 and then through MiXCR, and only productive beta chains were kept. Rows with a matching CDR3 protein are joined into one entry that keeps the most common DNA and genes. The V and J calls shown here were made by TCRdb, not taken from the authors' results. The table for this sample lists about 1.8 million distinct CDR3 sequences; about 50% of them were counted only once. The ten largest make up roughly 2.1% of the sample.

Overall results and qualifications from the work: Compared with the aged group, the long-lived group had more naive CD4+ T cells, fewer expanded clones and increased TCR diversity, a pattern suggesting age selection. Estimates of total diversity from one million sequenced T cells were regarded as lower bounds and underestimates. Since profiling was done on bulk unsorted PBMCs, naive and antigen-experienced compartments could not be conclusively compared. Observed TCR beta diversity per million T cells fell roughly linearly with age, and a significant reduction was already apparent by age approximately 40. The percentage of naive T cells measured by flow cytometry correlated strongly with observed TCR beta diversity. The CMV infection status of donors was not known, potentially confounding age-related changes in expanded clonotypes.

This sequence was found in a middle-aged woman in good health. The specimen was blood. Rearrangement joined TRBV28 to TRBJ1-2; the central 7 bases match TRBD1. The nucleotides read TGTGCCAGCAGTCTCGACAGGGCGTCGGGTGGCTACACCTTC. Its amino acids are CASSLDRASGGYTF.